Following are 21 T cell receptor beta chains from one sample sequenced in a study of T-cell memory formation after mild COVID-19. TCRdb processed the 5' RACE reads anew with MiXCR; each CDR3 protein has one entry. The table records roughly 610,000 distinct CDR3 sequences, 17% of them present only once. What was sequenced was PBMCs or a T cell subset sorted from them (not recorded which). Every receptor here comes from an adult woman who had mild COVID-19 (a few samples of this study predate the infection). Cell type and time point are not known.

V gene TRBV29-1 combines with J gene TRBJ2-1, with D perhaps given as TRBD1 or TRBD2 (6 bases each). V lost 1 base and J 9 bases, leaving 16 bases between the germline ends. The germline gives CDR1 SQVTM, CDR2 ANQGSEA. This CDR3 has 14 residues. The CDR3 sequence is CSVEGGASLLEQFF. CDR3 DNA sequence: TGCAGCGTTGAAGGGGGGGCCTCTCTTCTTGAGCAGTTCTTC.

This clonotype appeared a few times. This chain joins TRBV4-1 and TRBJ2-5; 10 nucleotides match TRBD2. The CDR3 loop spans 17 amino acids. Germline assignment: CDR1 MGHRA and CDR2 YSYEKL. The trim removed 0 bases at V and 4 bases at J, leaving 8 bases unmatched. This chain's CDR3 is CASSQDRAGGTRETQYF. For the CDR3, the DNA is TGCGCCAGCAGCCAAGATCGAGCGGGGGGGACGAGAGAGACCCAGTACTTC.

The V and J genes are TRBV7-9 and TRBJ1-5, with D hard to call. The CDR3 is 15 residues long. The V gene lost 4 bases and the J gene lost 3 bases, with 13 bases spanning the gap. CDR1 is SEHNR, CDR2 FQNEAQ, per germline (reference sequence). The CDR3 reads CASSSEALPNQPQHF. CDR3 nucleotides: TGTGCCAGCAGCTCAGAGGCCCTTCCCAATCAGCCCCAGCATTTT.

J is TRBJ1-1 and V is TRBV27; TRBD1 aligns across 10 bases. This CDR3 has 16 amino acids. CDR1 is MNHEY and CDR2 is SMNVEV in the germline V gene (reference sequence). With V trimmed by 4 bases and J by 4 bases, 9 bases remained unmatched. This chain's CDR3 is CASSSWVDRGITEAFF. As DNA, the CDR3 is TGTGCCAGCAGTTCTTGGGTGGACAGGGGGATCACTGAAGCTTTCTTT.

This clonotype was seen a handful of times. The rearrangement uses TRBV10-3 and TRBJ1-1, with a possible D match to TRBD1 (6 bases). The ends were cut back, 2 bases at V and 1 base at J, with 17 bases in the middle. Germline V gene data show CDR1 as ENHRY and CDR2 as SYGVKD. The CDR3 totals 17 residues. This CDR3 reads CAISETRAGVKNTEAFF. The CDR3 DNA sequence: TGTGCCATCAGTGAGACCCGCGCAGGGGTAAAGAACACTGAAGCTTTCTTT.

The chain's CDR3 is CASGRDSHEQYF. The CDR3, as DNA: TGCGCCAGTGGGAGGGACAGCCACGAGCAGTACTTC. The V gene is TRBV5-1, the J gene TRBJ2-7; either TRBD1 or TRBD2 may supply D (7 bases each). The CDR3 contains 12 residues. V was pared by 8 bases and J by 5 bases, with 14 bases between. Per the germline V gene, CDR1 is SGHRS and CDR2 is YFSETQ.

This clonotype has more than one count but fewer than ten. The chain employs TRBV20-1 and TRBJ1-5; no definite D call. The V end lost 4 bases, the J end lost 2 bases, and 12 bases lay between the germline ends. This CDR3 spans 14 amino acids. The germline gives CDR1 DFQATT, CDR2 SNEGSKA (reference sequence). The CDR3 DNA sequence: TGCAGTGCTAAGGCAGCCGGGGGCAATCAGCCCCAGCATTTT. Amino acid sequence: CSAKAAGGNQPQHF.

A word on this clonotype: It is unclear where the CDR3 begins or ends on the DNA, so no DNA is shown, and the CDR3 is as TCRdb lists it. This sequence joins TRBV21-1 and TRBJ2-3. TRBV21-1 is marked as a pseudogene. The CDR3 numbers 17 amino acids, ends counted. The CDR3 here is CASSKEDWGLGTDTQYF.

CDR3 DNA: TGCAGTGCTTCACTAGCGGGAGGATTTACCGAGCAGTACTTC. The encoded protein is CSASLAGGFTEQYF. The chain carries TRBV20-1 and TRBJ2-7; TRBD2 aligns across 12 bases. V shed 5 bases and J 6 bases; nucleotides not matched to a gene: 8. Germline CDR1 and CDR2: DFQATT and SNEGSKA (reference sequence). This CDR3 comprises 14 residues.

Written as DNA, the CDR3 is TGTGCCAGTAGCAATCCTCAGGGGGCCGGTGTTGAGCAGTTCTTC. It specifies CASSNPQGAGVEQFF. The J gene is TRBJ2-1, the V gene TRBV19, with 8 bases lining up with TRBD1. This CDR3 comprises 15 residues. Germline CDR1 and CDR2: LNHDA and SQIVND (reference sequence). Germline trimming cut 6 bases from V and 9 bases from J; bases unmatched to any gene: 13.

J is TRBJ2-1 and V is TRBV7-2, with TRBD2 matching 8 bases. Trimming at V came to 4 bases and at J to 0 bases, leaving 5 bases not matched to a gene. The CDR3 is 16 residues long. Per the germline V gene, CDR1 is SGHTA and CDR2 is FQGNSA. The DNA for the CDR3 is TGTGCCAGCAGCTACAAAAGCGGGAGCTCCTACAATGAGCAGTTCTTC. Translated: CASSYKSGSSYNEQFF.

V gene TRBV24-1 combines with J gene TRBJ2-5; 8 nucleotides line up with TRBD1. This CDR3 has 14 residues. After removal of 4 bases from V and 7 bases from J, the junction contained 7 bases not matched to a gene. Germline assignment: CDR1 KGHDR and CDR2 SFDVKD. Here the CDR3 DNA reads TGTGCCACCAGTGACAGGACAGGGCCAGGGACCCAGTACTTC. Translation gives CATSDRTGPGTQYF.

This clonotype appeared a few times. V and J are TRBV5-1 and TRBJ1-1; a weak D match, TRBD1 (5 bases). Trimming pared 4 bases from V and 5 bases from J, leaving 15 bases between. CDR1 is SGHRS, CDR2 YFSETQ, per germline. This CDR3 comprises 14 residues. This chain's CDR3 is CASSPDSSYTEAFF. The CDR3 nucleotides are TGCGCCAGCAGCCCCGACAGCAGTTATACTGAAGCTTTCTTT.

The chain uses TRBV4-1 and TRBJ2-1, with TRBD2 matching over 9 bases. Germline V gives CDR1 MGHRA, CDR2 YSYEKL. Trimming took 1 base from V and 5 from J; bases not matched to a gene: 12. The CDR3 covers 18 residues. CDR3 region: CASSQGFMSGGINNEQFF. The CDR3 DNA reads TGCGCCAGCAGCCAAGGTTTTATGAGCGGGGGGATAAACAATGAGCAGTTCTTC.

This clonotype was recorded at least ten times. The rearrangement joins TRBV5-1 to TRBJ2-1, with 9 bases fitting TRBD2. The germline gives CDR1 SGHRS, CDR2 YFSETQ. V shed 1 base, J shed 7 bases, and the junction held 9 bases outside the gene matches. The CDR3 consists of 16 residues. The CDR3 nucleotides read TGCGCCAGCAGCTTGACTGCGGGAGGGCCGGGGAATGAGCAGTTCTTC. This translates into CASSLTAGGPGNEQFF. Variable domain in full (rest from reference TRBV5-1 and TRBJ2-1): KAGVTQTPRYLIKTRGQQVTLSCSPISGHRSVSWYQQTPGQGLQFLFEYFSETQRNKGNFPGRFSGRQFSNSRSEMNVSTLELGDSALYLCASSLTAGGPGNEQFFGPGTRLTVL.

This clonotype was picked up a small number of times. The V gene is TRBV7-2, the J gene TRBJ1-3; D may be TRBD1 (5 bases). The CDR3 totals 16 residues. V lost 5 bases and J 0 bases, leaving 14 bases between the germline ends. CDR1 and CDR2 from the germline V gene are SGHTA and FQGNSA. In nucleotides, the CDR3 is TGTGCCAGCAGCGGCAGGGTGGCCAGCTCTGGAAACACCATATATTTT. Translated, it gives CASSGRVASSGNTIYF.

This clonotype was counted ten times or more. The chain carries TRBV24-1 and TRBJ2-5; 7 bases line up with TRBD1. The CDR3 is 16 residues long. J gave up 2 bases and V 3 bases, and 8 bases lay outside the gene matches. Germline V CDR1 and CDR2: KGHDR, SFDVKD. The CDR3 loop reads CATSDAGTDVQETQYF. The CDR3 DNA reads as TGTGCCACCAGTGATGCCGGGACAGACGTACAAGAGACCCAGTACTTC.

The J gene is TRBJ1-4, the V gene TRBV5-4; maybe TRBD1 (5 bases). V lost 0 bases and J lost 3, with 9 bases in between. This CDR3 has 15 amino acids. Germline CDR1 is SGHNT and CDR2 is YYREEE (reference sequence). The CDR3 nucleotides read TGTGCCAGCAGCTTGGGGGGGAACGCTAATGAAAAACTGTTTTTT. Its translation is CASSLGGNANEKLFF. Variable domain in full (rest from reference TRBV5-4 and TRBJ1-4): ETGVTQSPTHLIKTRGQQVTLRCSSQSGHNTVSWYQQALGQGPQFIFQYYREEENGRGNFPPRFSGLQFPNYSSELNVNALELDDSALYLCASSLGGNANEKLFFGSGTQLSVL.

This clonotype was seen a handful of times. This chain uses TRBV20-1 with TRBJ2-1; 11 bases fit TRBD2. The J segment lost 7 bases and the V segment lost 2 bases, leaving 7 bases of the junction unmatched. This CDR3 has 15 residues. Germline CDR1 reads DFQATT; CDR2 reads SNEGSKA (reference sequence). CDR3 in amino acids: CSARLAGGRINEQFF. The CDR3 bases are TGCAGTGCTAGACTAGCGGGAGGCCGTATTAATGAGCAGTTCTTC.

In this sample, this clonotype turned up a few times. The chain joins TRBV9 to TRBJ2-7; 7 bases are a match to TRBD1. J lost 0 bases, V lost 1 base, and 4 bases had no gene match. The CDR3 runs 15 residues. CDR1 SGDLS and CDR2 YYNGEE come from the germline V gene. Here the CDR3 DNA reads TGTGCCAGCAGCGTAACAGACAGGGACTCCTACGAGCAGTACTTC. Translated, it gives CASSVTDRDSYEQYF.

The rearrangement joins TRBV27 to TRBJ1-4, with TRBD1 identical over 7 bases. Germline CDR1 and CDR2: MNHEY and SMNVEV (reference sequence). Trimming cost V 6 bases and J 7 bases; bases outside gene matches: 5. The CDR3 loop spans 13 amino acids. CDR3 region: CASRTGAGEKLFF. DNA for the CDR3: TGTGCCAGCAGAACAGGGGCGGGTGAAAAACTGTTTTTT.